These T cell receptor beta chains were read from a single sample in a study of T cells in Graves' hyperthyroidism and ophthalmopathy. TCRdb re-derived calls from the multiplex PCR reads in MiXCR, one entry per CDR3 protein. Of under 500,000 distinct CDR3 sequences in the sample, roughly 13% are singletons; the top ten hold 25% to 30%. Sequencing was carried out using blood. These receptors were obtained from a man between 45 and 60 years old with Graves' ophthalmopathy. Each CDR3 is given with its conserved first and last residue. Each record gives: J gene, D gene, CDR3 length, V gene, clone size, CDR3 protein, CDR3 DNA. The D gene is left open where the match is weak. Size is omitted from some rows. Given values are once, few, many or a class for expanded clones.

j_gene: TRBJ2-7
d_gene: -
len: 14
v_gene: TRBV20-1
abundance: many
CDR3aa: CSASKEGASYEQYF
CDR3nt: TGCAGTGCTAGTAAGGAGGGAGCCTCCTACGAGCAGTACTTC

j_gene: TRBJ2-7
d_gene: TRBD2
len: 15
v_gene: TRBV7-2
abundance: many
CDR3aa: CASSQNGLAIEEQYF
CDR3nt: TGTGCCAGCAGCCAAAATGGACTAGCGATTGAGGAGCAGTACTTC

j_gene: TRBJ2-5
d_gene: -
len: 15
v_gene: TRBV28
abundance: many
CDR3aa: CASSFSQGQGETQYF
CDR3nt: TGTGCCAGCAGTTTCTCCCAGGGGCAAGGAGAGACCCAGTACTTC

j_gene: TRBJ2-7
d_gene: -
len: 13
v_gene: TRBV27
abundance: -
CDR3aa: CASREDSFGEQYF
CDR3nt: TGTGCCAGCAGAGAAGACAGTTTCGGCGAGCAGTACTTC

j_gene: TRBJ2-7
d_gene: -
len: 13
v_gene: TRBV3-1
abundance: many
CDR3aa: CASSQADRGEQYF
CDR3nt: TGTGCCAGCAGCCAAGCGGACAGAGGCGAGCAGTACTTC

j_gene: TRBJ2-3
d_gene: -
len: 13
v_gene: TRBV7-9
abundance: many
CDR3aa: CASSAPSTDTQYF
CDR3nt: TGTGCCAGCAGCGCCCCCAGCACAGATACGCAGTATTTT

j_gene: TRBJ1-2
d_gene: TRBD1
len: 14
v_gene: TRBV19
abundance: few
CDR3aa: CASRTGSGNYGYTF
CDR3nt: TGTGCCAGTAGGACAGGGTCTGGGAACTATGGCTACACCTTC

j_gene: TRBJ2-1
d_gene: -
len: 12
v_gene: TRBV15
abundance: many
CDR3aa: CATSTALSEQFF
CDR3nt: TGTGCCACCTCTACCGCACTCAGTGAGCAGTTCTTC

j_gene: TRBJ2-1
d_gene: TRBD2
len: 18
v_gene: TRBV20-1
abundance: many
CDR3aa: CSARDLGLAGVRRNEQFF
CDR3nt: TGCAGTGCTAGAGATCTCGGGCTAGCGGGAGTCAGGCGGAATGAGCAGTTCTTC

j_gene: TRBJ2-5
d_gene: -
len: 14
v_gene: TRBV15
abundance: many
CDR3aa: CATSREGDRGTQYF
CDR3nt: TGTGCCACCAGCAGAGAGGGGGACCGGGGGACCCAGTACTTC

j_gene: TRBJ2-2
d_gene: TRBD2
len: 13
v_gene: TRBV29-1
abundance: -
CDR3aa: CSVGGLVPGELFF
CDR3nt: TGCAGCGTGGGGGGACTAGTTCCCGGGGAGCTGTTTTTT

j_gene: TRBJ1-4
d_gene: -
len: 16
v_gene: TRBV5-6
abundance: few
CDR3aa: CASSLWGAPGNEKLFF
CDR3nt: TGTGCCAGCAGCTTGTGGGGGGCGCCTGGTAATGAAAAACTGTTTTTT